This TCR beta chain was sequenced during a study of beta chain features in type 1 diabetes (dated by TCRdb to 2016 to 2019). Concerning the study at large: Patients and healthy donors did not differ in mean age, gender distribution, total cell number or subset yield. The study compared TCRB repertoires of sorted circulating CD4+ T cell subsets between recently diagnosed type 1 diabetes patients and matched healthy donors. Regulatory and stem cell-like memory subsets were isolated from only 8 patients and roughly 8 healthy donors, whereas naive and central memory subsets came from all 28 donors. A total of about 100,000,000 sorted cells were examined across all samples, and RNA yield correlated strongly with the number of cells per subset. What the work shows at the level of the full study, not this receptor alone: HLA sub-analyses involved small numbers of individuals, so any influence of HLA type on TCRB rearrangement remained unresolved. PCR might favor shorter templates, but patient and control samples were amplified and corrected together, so any skew would affect both groups equally. At VDJ recombination sites, type 1 diabetes patients had fewer insertions and more deleted nucleotides, which implies abnormalities in thymic rearrangement. Naive, central memory and regulatory TCRB repertoires appeared more similar among patients than among healthy donors. In all four CD4+ subsets, TCRB CDR3 length was moderately but significantly shorter in type 1 diabetes patients. Because cDNA rather than genomic DNA was sequenced, highly expressing activated cells could have been over-represented, although no difference in activation and CD3 levels was found between groups.

The trim is 0 bases for V and 5 bases for J, with a gap of 13 bases between the germline ends. Inclusive of the bounding cysteine and phenylalanine, the CDR3 is 15 residues long. Of the read, only the CDR3 DNA is kept; its 45 bases are in frame from base 1. The CDR1 and CDR2 encoded by the germline V gene are SGHDT and YYEEEE. The High Capacity cDNA Reverse Transcription Kit was used to reverse transcribe all of the isolated RNA, meaning that expressed TCRB transcripts were what got sequenced. Naive, central memory and regulatory T cell samples underwent deep immunoSEQ sequencing, averaging approximately 3.5 million total reads per sample. Sorted cells were lysed in RLT buffer and RNA was extracted with DNase-treated RNeasy Micro or Mini kits, depending on cell number. To prevent cross-contamination, every cell subset was processed on its own, while patient and healthy donor samples were processed together. TCRB sequences were amplified from cDNA with the immunoSEQ multiplex PCR, producing 87-bp fragments spanning the CDR3 region. Sequencing of the amplicons was performed on the Illumina HiSeq platform. The paper's data handling went like this. Synthetic template baselines were used to correct PCR bias computationally, reads within Hamming distance 2 were collapsed, and singletons that could not be merged were discarded. Reads were aligned against IMGT so that V, D and J genes, CDR3 length and insertions or deletions at six rearrangement sites could be assigned. Clonotype counts were normalized to sorted cell number within each subset before computing true diversity and Gini coefficients with the tcR R package. Repertoire sharing was quantified using the overlap coefficient calculated on TCRB nucleotide sequences. As a proxy for the pre-selection repertoire, out-of-frame TCRB sequences from naive cells were analyzed. TCRdb provides this immuneACCESS table in a form limited to in-frame rearrangements. Some clones are lacking; in checked studies, under half of them reflect an unresolved V gene, and why the rest are absent is not known. That table furnishes V, J and clone size, whereas the DNA furnished D and trimming. The sample data list 350,000 to 450,000 clones, and roughly 14% of these were observed just once. The ten largest clones capture roughly 0.036% of the sample.

Each donor gave one peripheral blood draw, averaging around 0.11 L, which was collected into heparinised tubes. A BD FACSAria II and a panel including CD45RO, CCR7, CD25, CD127, CD95 and CD27 were used to sort naive, central memory, regulatory and stem cell-like memory CD4+ T cells. All sorted populations exceeded 95% purity. Right away, PBMCs were isolated by Lymphoprep density gradient centrifugation and were stained directly, with no culture step. So that batch effects would be minimized, each experiment stained and sorted samples in pairs, pairing one healthy donor with one patient. A few counts support this clone. The target of this receptor is not known. Base-call qualities are not available, and no considerably larger clone is one nucleotide away.

The TCR comes from a man aged 25 to 40 in good health. Sequenced material: naive CD4+ T cells from blood. This sample's cell subset or site label indicates: true naive CD4+ T cells. The rearrangement joined TRBV5-6 to TRBJ2-3; perhaps TRBD2 is the D gene, with 7 bases matching. The DNA reads as follows: TGTGCCAGCAGCTTGGTGGGGGGGCATAGAGATACGCAGTATTTT. Translated, this is CASSLVGGHRDTQYF. When the CDR3 is completed using the reference TRBV5-6 and TRBJ2-3 genes on either side, the full variable domain is DAGVTQSPTHLIKTRGQQVTLRCSPKSGHDTVSWYQQALGQGPQFIFQYYEEEERQRGNFPDRFSGHQFPNYSSELNVNALLLGDSALYLCASSLVGGHRDTQYFGPGTRLTVL.